The 30 T cell receptor beta chains below come from one sample, sequenced in a study of blood T cell repertoires in COVID-19 (dated by TCRdb to the early 2020s). Preparation of the library involved the immunoSEQ multiplex PCR assay. TCRdb retrieved this table from immuneACCESS and kept in-frame rearrangements only. Not all clones are present; in checked studies, unresolved V genes account for under half, and no reason is known for the remainder. In all, the sample holds some 380,000 clones, and roughly 86% of those were seen once. 1% to 1.5% of the sample is held by the ten biggest clonotypes. The sample taken for sequencing was PBMCs or T cells enriched from blood (not recorded which). The receptors were gathered from a man aged 25-45 years who had recovered from COVID-19.

This clone has just one count. The chain uses TRBV6-2 or TRBV6-3 and TRBJ2-4; a weak D match, TRBD1 (5 bases). Germline CDR1 is MNHEY and CDR2 is SVGEGT. The CDR3 is made up of 13 amino acids. Between the trimmed V and J ends, which lost 0 bases and 11 bases, there was a span of 11 bases. CDR3 DNA sequence: TGTGCCAGCAGTTACTCGAACCAGGGTGTTCAGTACTTC. Its protein is CASSYSNQGVQYF.

This clone came up once. V usage is TRBV5-6 and J usage is TRBJ2-2; TRBD2 matches 9 bases. After removal of 2 bases from V and 5 bases from J, the junction contained 7 bases not matched to a gene. This CDR3 has 16 amino acids. Germline V gives CDR1 SGHDT, CDR2 YYEEEE. The CDR3 coding sequence is TGTGCCAGCAGCTTCAGAGCGGGGGGATTTACCGGGGAGCTGTTTTTT. Translating it yields CASSFRAGGFTGELFF.

The J gene is TRBJ1-3, the V gene TRBV5-3, with TRBD1 matching over 9 bases. TRBV5-3 is reported as an ORF; its role is uncertain. V was pared by 4 bases and J by 0 bases, with 14 bases of the junction left unmatched. CDR3 length: 19 residues. CDR3 in amino acids: CARSPPGQGYPISGNTIYF. CDR3 nucleotide sequence: TGTGCCAGAAGCCCGCCGGGACAGGGATACCCAATCTCTGGAAACACCATATATTTT.

This clone was counted once. The chain couples TRBV10-3 to TRBJ1-2; possible D gene TRBD1, 5 bases. The CDR3 runs to 13 residues. V lost 8 bases and J lost 0, with 10 bases in between. The V gene's germline CDR1 is ENHRY and CDR2 SYGVKD. CDR3 sequence (DNA): TGTGCCATCGGGGCTTCAGCTAACTATGGCTACACCTTC. Protein product: CAIGASANYGYTF.

The chain joins TRBV11-2 to TRBJ1-1; weak D call: TRBD1 (6 bases). The CDR3 totals 16 residues. V dropped 1 base and J dropped 0 bases, with 12 bases sitting between them. In germline, CDR1 is SGHAT, CDR2 FQNNGV. The CDR3 sequence: CASSLGEGHLNTEAFF. The CDR3 coding sequence is TGTGCCAGCAGCTTAGGGGAGGGACACCTGAACACTGAAGCTTTCTTT.

V gene TRBV7-6 combines with J gene TRBJ2-1; 11 bases map to TRBD2. The CDR3 sequence is 17 residues long. CDR1 and CDR2 from the germline V gene are SGHVS and FNYEAQ. V gave up 2 bases and J gave up 8 bases; unmatched junction bases: 11. CDR3 residues: CASSLKGLAGGRDEQFF. CDR3 nucleotides: TGTGCCAGCAGCTTAAAGGGGCTAGCGGGGGGCAGGGATGAGCAGTTCTTC.

This clone was observed a single time. The chain recombines TRBV6-2 or TRBV6-3 with TRBJ2-7, with D perhaps matching TRBD2 (5 bases). V was trimmed by 0 bases and J by 4 bases, leaving 13 bases between them. CDR3 size: 15 residues. CDR1 and CDR2 (germline): MNHEY, SVGEGT. As DNA, the CDR3 is TGTGCCAGCAGTTACTCGGTAGGAGGCGGGTACGAGCAGTACTTC. Protein sequence: CASSYSVGGGYEQYF.

This chain links TRBV19 with TRBJ2-2; 8 bases match TRBD1. V lost 5 bases and J lost 7; bases outside the gene matches: 6. This CDR3 is built from 14 residues. CDR1 is LNHDA, CDR2 SQIVND, per germline (reference sequence). The DNA for the CDR3 is TGTGCCAGTAGTCTGGGACAGGACATCGGGGAGCTGTTTTTT. It encodes CASSLGQDIGELFF.

The chain uses TRBV28 and TRBJ2-1; 13 bases are shared with TRBD2. V dropped 3 bases and J dropped 7; count of bases not matched to a gene: 18. The CDR3 runs to 20 residues. Germline V lookup: CDR1 MDHEN, CDR2 SYDVKM. The DNA of the CDR3 is TGTGCCAGCAGTTTTAGGGTTCTACTAGCGGGGGGGCGAGGGGTAAATGAGCAGTTCTTC. This sequence encodes CASSFRVLLAGGRGVNEQFF.

This clone has a handful of counts. This chain connects TRBV4-2 to TRBJ2-2; D gene unclear. The germline V gene encodes CDR1 LGHNA and CDR2 YNFKEQ. This CDR3 has 12 residues. Trimming stripped 4 bases from V and 2 bases from J, with 2 bases between. The CDR3 sequence: CASSPNTGELFF. CDR3 in DNA: TGTGCCAGCAGCCCAAACACCGGGGAGCTGTTTTTT.

In this sample, this clone turned up a few times. The chain links TRBV2 to TRBJ1-4; 8 bases line up with TRBD1. V trimming: 7 bases; J trimming: 8 bases; junction bases outside the gene matches: 9. This CDR3 has 14 amino acids. Germline CDR1 SNHLY, CDR2 FYNNEI. The CDR3 loop reads CASNRDRLEEKLFF. Here the CDR3 DNA reads TGTGCCAGCAATAGGGACAGGTTAGAGGAAAAACTGTTTTTT.

The chain is built from TRBV9 and TRBJ2-3; TRBD2 aligns across 10 bases. J lost 0 bases, V lost 0 bases, and 4 bases had no gene match. Germline V gene sequence: CDR1 SGDLS, CDR2 YYNGEE. The length of the CDR3 is 17 residues. The CDR3 region is CASSVDGTSASTDTQYF. The CDR3 nucleotides are TGTGCCAGCAGCGTAGATGGGACTAGCGCCAGCACAGATACGCAGTATTTT.

This clone came up once. This rearrangement joins TRBV27 to TRBJ1-1; possible D gene TRBD1, 5 bases. CDR3 size: 13 residues. The V gene's germline CDR1 is MNHEY and CDR2 SMNVEV (reference sequence). The ends were cut back, 4 bases at V and 5 bases at J, with 11 bases in the middle. This CDR3 reads CASSSRVGTEAFF. CDR3 DNA sequence: TGTGCCAGCAGTTCCAGGGTTGGGACTGAAGCTTTCTTT.

The chain carries TRBV2 and TRBJ1-5; 9 bases are a match to TRBD1. V was clipped by 6 bases and J by 3 bases; unmatched bases: 12. The CDR3 contains 17 residues. The V gene's germline CDR1 is SNHLY and CDR2 FYNNEI. The CDR3 sequence: CASRITGQGRHNQPQHF. CDR3 bases: TGTGCCAGCAGGATTACGGGACAGGGTAGGCACAATCAGCCCCAGCATTTT.

The chain recombines TRBV5-1 with TRBJ2-1; no clear D gene. Per germline, CDR1 SGHRS and CDR2 YFSETQ. V was clipped by 4 bases and J by 10 bases, with 15 bases between them. CDR3 length equals 13 residues. The CDR3 protein is CASSARPGDEQFF. CDR3 sequence (DNA): TGCGCCAGCAGCGCAAGGCCCGGAGACGAGCAGTTCTTC. The whole variable domain, remainder taken from reference TRBV5-1 and TRBJ2-1, is KAGVTQTPRYLIKTRGQQVTLSCSPISGHRSVSWYQQTPGQGLQFLFEYFSETQRNKGNFPGRFSGRQFSNSRSEMNVSTLELGDSALYLCASSARPGDEQFFGPGTRLTVL.

This chain connects TRBV29-1 to TRBJ1-2; TRBD1 aligns across 9 bases. This CDR3 comprises 19 residues. Per the germline V gene, CDR1 is SQVTM and CDR2 is ANQGSEA. With 6 bases clipped from V and 1 base from J, the junction kept 21 bases outside the gene matches. The CDR3 protein is CSVEASDGQGKGVNYGYTF. CDR3 bases: TGCAGCGTGGAGGCCTCCGATGGACAGGGGAAGGGGGTTAACTATGGCTACACCTTC.

The rearrangement links TRBV2 to TRBJ1-2, with a tentative D call TRBD1 (5 bases). This CDR3 region has 15 residues. V dropped 7 bases and J dropped 5 bases, with 20 bases sitting between them. Germline assignment: CDR1 SNHLY and CDR2 FYNNEI. CDR3 loop: CASMGGERLGYGYTF. The CDR3, as DNA: TGTGCCAGCATGGGGGGGGAAAGGTTGGGATATGGCTACACCTTC. The full variable domain, with the rest looked up from reference TRBV2 and TRBJ1-2, is EPEVTQTPSHQVTQMGQEVILRCVPISNHLYFYWYRQILGQKVEFLVSFYNNEISEKSEIFDDQFSVERPDGSNFTLKIRSTKLEDSAMYFCASMGGERLGYGYTFGSGTRLTVV.

The rearrangement uses TRBV24-1 and TRBJ2-2, with D maybe TRBD2 (5 bases). This CDR3 contains 16 residues. Trimming took 4 bases from V and 0 from J, leaving 11 bases between them. Germline loops: CDR1 KGHDR, CDR2 SFDVKD. Here the CDR3 reads CATSDASGTNTGELFF. The CDR3 nucleotides are TGTGCCACCAGTGACGCTTCCGGGACGAACACCGGGGAGCTGTTTTTT.

This rearrangement joins TRBV30 to TRBJ2-7; no firm D call. The length of the CDR3 is 14 residues. With 0 bases removed from V and 3 bases from J, the gap between germline ends came to 12 bases. Germline loops: CDR1 GTSNPN, CDR2 SVGIG (reference sequence). This chain's CDR3 is CAWSVPPNNYEQYF. The CDR3 coding sequence is TGTGCCTGGAGTGTACCCCCGAACAACTACGAGCAGTACTTC.

V gene TRBV9 combines with J gene TRBJ1-3; no definite D call. The CDR3 runs 15 residues. Germline CDR1 is SGDLS and CDR2 is YYNGEE. V was cut by 6 bases and J by 1 base, with 14 bases left in between. The CDR3 region has the DNA TGTGCCAGCACCCCTAAACCACTTTCTGGAAACACCATATATTTT. This codes for CASTPKPLSGNTIYF.

V and J are TRBV9 and TRBJ1-2; 7 bases fit TRBD1. Germline V gene lookup returns CDR1 SGDLS and CDR2 YYNGEE. This CDR3 region has 15 residues. Trimming took 3 bases from V and 6 from J; bases not matched to a gene: 11. In nucleotides, the CDR3 is TGTGCCAGCAGCGCGAGGGACAGTGCAATCCATGGCTACACCTTC. Its protein is CASSARDSAIHGYTF.

Only one count was recorded for this clone. J is TRBJ1-5 and V is TRBV2; 8 bases agree with TRBD1. Trimming at V came to 3 bases and at J to 6 bases, leaving 4 bases not matched to a gene. The V gene's germline CDR1 is SNHLY and CDR2 FYNNEI. This CDR3 is built from 14 residues. CDR3 sequence: CASSDHTGGQPQHF. DNA for the CDR3: TGTGCCAGCAGTGACCACACAGGGGGTCAGCCCCAGCATTTT. Variable domain in full (rest from reference TRBV2 and TRBJ1-5): EPEVTQTPSHQVTQMGQEVILRCVPISNHLYFYWYRQILGQKVEFLVSFYNNEISEKSEIFDDQFSVERPDGSNFTLKIRSTKLEDSAMYFCASSDHTGGQPQHFGDGTRLSIL.

This clone was detected many times. The gene calls are TRBV6-5 and TRBJ2-5, with 9 bases fitting TRBD1. The CDR3 runs 15 residues. The V and J ends lost 0 bases and 5 bases, in that order; junction bases with no gene match: 4. Germline assignment: CDR1 MNHEY and CDR2 SVGAGI. The CDR3 is CASSYSDRGLETQYF. CDR3 in DNA: TGTGCCAGCAGTTACTCGGACAGGGGTTTGGAGACCCAGTACTTC.

In this sample, this clone turned up a few times. This chain links TRBV12-5 with TRBJ1-2; 7 bases agree with TRBD1. CDR1 LGHNT and CDR2 FRNRAP come from the germline V gene. This CDR3 has 14 residues. The J segment lost 8 bases and the V segment lost 2 bases, leaving 8 bases of the junction unmatched. This chain's CDR3 is CASGLSGGLGGYTF. The DNA of the CDR3 is TGTGCTAGTGGTTTGTCAGGGGGACTAGGAGGCTACACCTTC.

The chain has TRBV7-6 and TRBJ2-7; 11 bases map to TRBD2. This CDR3 has 19 amino acids. Germline V gene data show CDR1 as SGHVS and CDR2 as FNYEAQ. Losses at the gene ends were 1 base for V and 0 bases for J; bases not matched to a gene: 11. CDR3 in amino acids: CASSLDPLAGGPSSYEQYF. CDR3 in DNA: TGTGCCAGCAGCTTAGACCCGCTAGCGGGGGGCCCAAGCTCCTACGAGCAGTACTTC. The complete variable domain, with remaining parts taken from reference TRBV7-6 and TRBJ2-7, reads GAGVSQSPRYKVTKRGQDVALRCDPISGHVSLYWYRQALGQGPEFLTYFNYEAQQDKSGLPNDRFSAERPEGSISTLTIQRTEQRDSAMYRCASSLDPLAGGPSSYEQYFGPGTRLTVT.

The chain uses TRBV18 and TRBJ2-2; D remains ambiguous. V dropped 0 bases and J dropped 7 bases, with 9 bases sitting between them. CDR1 and CDR2 from the germline V gene are KGHSH and LQKENI. CDR3 length equals 14 residues. Here the CDR3 reads CASSPPSHFGELFF. The CDR3 DNA reads as TGTGCCAGCTCACCACCGTCCCATTTCGGGGAGCTGTTTTTT. The whole variable domain, remainder taken from reference TRBV18 and TRBJ2-2, is NAGVMQNPRHLVRRRGQEARLRCSPMKGHSHVYWYRQLPEEGLKFMVYLQKENIIDESGMPKERFSAEFPKEGPSILRIQQVVRGDSAAYFCASSPPSHFGELFFGEGSRLTVL.

The CDR3 is CASSLERGNEKLFF. The CDR3 DNA is TGTGCCAGCAGCTTAGAACGGGGAAATGAAAAACTGTTTTTT. V usage is TRBV7-3 and J usage is TRBJ1-4; D call uncertain. The CDR3 runs 14 residues. Trimming took 2 bases from V and 5 from J, leaving 9 bases between them. Germline CDR1 SGHTA, CDR2 FQGTGA.

The chain couples TRBV7-9 to TRBJ1-1; 8 bases agree with TRBD1. This CDR3 has 15 amino acids. The V and J ends lost 5 bases and 4 bases, in that order; junction bases with no gene match: 9. The germline V gene encodes CDR1 SEHNR and CDR2 FQNEAQ (reference sequence). Written as DNA, the CDR3 is TGTGCCAGCAGCATATCAGGGGGCGCGGGCACTGAAGCTTTCTTT. It specifies CASSISGGAGTEAFF.

The chain couples TRBV6-7 to TRBJ1-6; possibly TRBD1 for D (5 bases). TRBV6-7 is an ORF for which the function is uncertain. The length of the CDR3 is 16 residues. The V gene lost 0 bases and the J gene lost 7 bases, with 13 bases spanning the gap. The CDR3 is CASSYSTEDENSPLHF. CDR3 in DNA: TGTGCCAGCAGTTACTCGACAGAAGATGAAAATTCACCCCTCCACTTT.

The rearrangement links TRBV27 to TRBJ1-1; 8 bases are shared with TRBD1. J was trimmed by 1 base and V by 5 bases; bases with no gene match: 6. CDR1 MNHEY and CDR2 SMNVEV come from the germline V gene (reference sequence). The CDR3 covers 15 residues. The CDR3, as DNA: TGTGCCAGCAGTGGACAGGGTATGGGGAACACTGAAGCTTTCTTT. This translates into CASSGQGMGNTEAFF.